Sequencing of this T cell receptor beta chain was carried out in a study of cytomegalovirus exposure and HLA in healthy donors. Study-level points and caveats: Across all donors, roughly uniform sequencing depth was an assumption of the presence/absence analyses. The study had only CMV serostatus as immune exposure information. Approximately 18,000 TCR beta sequences were associated with HLA alleles at 0.05 false discovery rate in a later analysis.

Concerning this clone: Antigen: not known.

The donors, nominally healthy at sampling, likely had unrecorded immune exposures. Primers: 60 Vbeta forward and 13 Jbeta reverse. Sequencing used immunoSEQ multiplex PCR; TCRdb keeps in-frame clones, though not all of them. The table has 150,000 to 200,000 clones, about three quarters seen once. The CDR3 sequence is 16 residues long. The source is a woman in her twenties or thirties in good health and CMV-seropositive. V usage is TRBV12-1 and J usage is TRBJ2-7; the table's D call, TRBD1, has no DNA check behind it. TRBV12-1 is termed a pseudogene. The source material was PBMCs. As DNA, the CDR3 is TGTGCCAGCAGCTTTTATCAGGGGCCGTGCTCCTACGAGCAGTACTTC. As protein: CASSFYQGPCSYEQYF.